The 24 T cell receptor beta chains given below trace back to one sample, sequenced in a study of blood T cell repertoires in COVID-19. Clones were sequenced by immunoSEQ multiplex PCR, and TCRdb holds only the in-frame ones, with some missing. The sample shows more than 250,000 clones, approximately 90% of them seen only once. Sequenced input: peripheral blood. The origin of the receptors is a woman in her twenties or thirties with COVID-19, enrolled during active disease.

This clone has only one observation. The chain joins TRBV10-2 to TRBJ2-4; 9 bases line up with TRBD2. CDR1 WSHSY and CDR2 SAAADI come from the germline V gene. With 5 bases clipped from V and 0 bases from J, the junction kept 5 bases outside the gene matches. CDR3 length: 16 amino acids. The CDR3 sequence: CASSQRGELAKNIQYF. The CDR3 DNA reads as TGCGCCAGCAGTCAGCGGGGGGAACTAGCCAAAAACATTCAGTACTTC.

This clone was recorded a few times. This sequence joins TRBV7-9 and TRBJ2-5; TRBD2 is a possible D gene (5 bases). Deletions cut 2 bases from V and 1 base from J, with 8 bases between. The CDR3 is made up of 14 amino acids. CDR1 SEHNR and CDR2 FQNEAQ come from the germline V gene (reference sequence). CDR3 nucleotides: TGTGCCAGCAGCTTAAACGGACTCCAAGAGACCCAGTACTTC. It codes for CASSLNGLQETQYF.

The chain carries TRBV6-5 and TRBJ2-1, with 9 bases fitting TRBD1. V lost 0 bases to trimming and J lost 8 bases; unmatched junction nucleotides: 5. The CDR3 length is 15 residues. Germline V gene lookup returns CDR1 MNHEY and CDR2 SVGAGI. This CDR3 is CASSYSTGGIDEQFF. Here the CDR3 DNA reads TGTGCCAGCAGTTACTCGACAGGGGGAATCGATGAGCAGTTCTTC.

The gene calls are TRBV19 and TRBJ1-1, with 7 positions matching TRBD1. CDR1 is LNHDA, CDR2 SQIVND, per germline (reference sequence). V lost 3 bases to trimming and J lost 0 bases; unmatched junction nucleotides: 4. The CDR3 extends over 15 amino acids. The CDR3 reads CASSIEGALNTEAFF. In DNA form, the CDR3 reads TGTGCCAGTAGTATTGAGGGGGCATTGAACACTGAAGCTTTCTTT.

This chain joins TRBV12-3 or TRBV12-4 and TRBJ1-4, with a weak D call TRBD1 (5 bases). V was cut by 3 bases and J by 14 bases, with 13 bases left in between. The CDR3 length is 12 residues. CDR3 loop: CASSFVRGVLFF. The DNA of the CDR3 is TGTGCCAGCAGTTTCGTCCGGGGGGTCCTGTTTTTT.

J is TRBJ1-5 and V is TRBV5-1, with TRBD1 identical over 7 bases. The CDR3 has 13 residues. The germline V gene encodes CDR1 SGHRS and CDR2 YFSETQ. V dropped 0 bases and J dropped 14; count of bases not matched to a gene: 8. The CDR3 DNA sequence: TGCGCCAGCAGCTTGGAGGGAACAGGGGCCAAGCATTTT. Its translation: CASSLEGTGAKHF.

J is TRBJ1-2 and V is TRBV6-5; perhaps TRBD1 as D (5 bases). The CDR3 is 13 residues long. Germline CDR1 is MNHEY and CDR2 is SVGAGI. The V gene lost 2 bases and the J gene lost 3 bases, with 7 bases spanning the gap. The CDR3, as DNA: TGTGCCAGCAGTTACAGGGACTACTATGGCTACACCTTC. This sequence encodes CASSYRDYYGYTF.

The V gene is TRBV4-1, the J gene TRBJ2-3, with TRBD2 matching over 10 bases. V was pared by 0 bases and J by 6 bases, with 6 bases of the junction left unmatched. The CDR3 covers 16 residues. Germline-derived CDR1 and CDR2 are MGHRA and YSYEKL. The CDR3 bases are TGCGCCAGCAGCCAAGAAGGAGCGGGGGGGCTTGATACGCAGTATTTT. This translates into CASSQEGAGGLDTQYF.

The chain couples TRBV5-6 to TRBJ2-5; TRBD1 matches 10 bases. The CDR3 is 15 amino acids. Trimming at V came to 5 bases and at J to 5 bases, leaving 9 bases not matched to a gene. The V gene's germline CDR1 is SGHDT and CDR2 YYEEEE. The CDR3 loop reads CASRLRQGARETQYF. Written as DNA, the CDR3 is TGTGCCAGCAGATTAAGACAGGGGGCGCGGGAGACCCAGTACTTC.

The chain employs TRBV28 and TRBJ1-2; D is unclear. The CDR3 has 12 amino acids. Germline V gives CDR1 MDHEN, CDR2 SYDVKM. Deletions cut 6 bases from V and 4 bases from J, with 9 bases between. Here the CDR3 DNA reads TGTGCCAGCAGGACTCCCCCCTATGGCTACACCTTC. Its protein is CASRTPPYGYTF.

In its sample, this clone was seen a few times. This rearrangement joins TRBV2 to TRBJ1-2; weak D call: TRBD1 (6 bases). The germline CDR1 and CDR2 sequences are SNHLY and FYNNEI. The CDR3 covers 14 residues. V gave up 7 bases and J gave up 0 bases, with 12 bases separating them. DNA of the CDR3: TGTGCCAGCATTCTAGACAGGTCTAACTATGGCTACACCTTC. The encoded protein is CASILDRSNYGYTF. Together with reference TRBV2 and TRBJ1-2, the CDR3 gives the full variable domain: EPEVTQTPSHQVTQMGQEVILRCVPISNHLYFYWYRQILGQKVEFLVSFYNNEISEKSEIFDDQFSVERPDGSNFTLKIRSTKLEDSAMYFCASILDRSNYGYTFGSGTRLTVV.

The J gene is TRBJ1-4, the V gene TRBV27, with D possibly TRBD1 on 6 matching bases. The CDR3 is made up of 17 amino acids. CDR1 is MNHEY, CDR2 SMNVEV, per germline (reference sequence). V was clipped by 1 base and J by 0 bases, with 12 bases between them. CDR3 residues: CASSLLGGGSTNEKLFF. CDR3 sequence (DNA): TGTGCCAGCAGTTTATTAGGGGGTGGATCAACTAATGAAAAACTGTTTTTT.

This rearrangement joins TRBV2 to TRBJ1-2; weak D call: TRBD1 (6 bases). Germline assignment: CDR1 SNHLY and CDR2 FYNNEI. The ends were cut back, 6 bases at V and 4 bases at J, with 15 bases in the middle. The CDR3 runs 14 residues. The CDR3 region has the DNA TGTGCCAGCAGGCGGGGGCTGGAGGGCTATGGCTACACCTTC. Translation gives CASRRGLEGYGYTF.

This clone has only a few counts. This chain links TRBV29-1 with TRBJ2-5, with D perhaps TRBD1 (5 bases). The length of the CDR3 is 13 residues. Germline CDR1 and CDR2: SQVTM and ANQGSEA. V lost 4 bases, J lost 0 bases, and 9 bases lay in between. CDR3 in DNA: TGCAGCGTTGTAGGGGCAGACCAAGAGACCCAGTACTTC. Translation gives CSVVGADQETQYF. The whole variable domain, remainder taken from reference TRBV29-1 and TRBJ2-5, is SAVISQKPSRDICQRGTSLTIQCQVDSQVTMMFWYRQQPGQSLTLIATANQGSEATYESGFVIDKFPISRPNLTFSTLTVSNMSPEDSSIYLCSVVGADQETQYFGPGTRLLVL.

The V call is TRBV19, the J call TRBJ1-1, with D perhaps TRBD1 (6 bases). Trimming shortened V by 1 base and J by 1 base, and 13 bases separated the two germline ends. The CDR3 covers 16 residues. The germline V gene encodes CDR1 LNHDA and CDR2 SQIVND (reference sequence). CDR3 in DNA: TGTGCCAGTAGTATAGGACAGGCGGCAGGGAACACTGAAGCTTTCTTT. Translating gives CASSIGQAAGNTEAFF.

The V gene is TRBV6-5, the J gene TRBJ2-5; 7 bases agree with TRBD1. The CDR3 runs to 15 residues. The V and J ends lost 2 bases and 4 bases, in that order; junction bases with no gene match: 7. Germline values: CDR1 MNHEY, CDR2 SVGAGI. The CDR3 region is CASSYGSNRGETQYF. CDR3 DNA sequence: TGTGCCAGCAGTTACGGGTCGAACAGGGGAGAGACCCAGTACTTC.

The rearrangement joins TRBV7-2 to TRBJ2-7; 10 bases align to TRBD1. Per the germline V gene, CDR1 is SGHTA and CDR2 is FQGNSA. The CDR3 consists of 15 residues. V trimming: 3 bases; J trimming: 2 bases; junction bases outside the gene matches: 4. CDR3 loop: CASSLGQGTPYEQYF. CDR3 sequence (DNA): TGTGCCAGCAGCTTGGGACAGGGGACCCCCTACGAGCAGTACTTC.

In the case of this clone: Other DNA sequences within the sample encode an identical CDR3. V and J are TRBV6-5 and TRBJ2-2; D ambiguous. CDR1 MNHEY and CDR2 SVGAGI come from the germline V gene. The CDR3 is made up of 12 amino acids. Trimming removed 5 bases at V and 4 bases at J, with 5 bases between. CDR3 coding DNA: TGTGCCAGCAGTCCAGGCACCGGGGAGCTGTTTTTT. This encodes CASSPGTGELFF.

The chain employs TRBV19 and TRBJ1-2, with a tentative D call TRBD1 (6 bases). Germline loops: CDR1 LNHDA, CDR2 SQIVND (reference sequence). The CDR3 is 14 residues long. V shed 3 bases and J shed 4 bases, with 12 bases lying between them. The CDR3 spells CASSITGTLYGYTF. CDR3 sequence (DNA): TGTGCCAGTAGTATCACCGGGACACTCTATGGCTACACCTTC.

The chain combines TRBV5-1 with TRBJ1-5; D is ambiguous. CDR1 is SGHRS and CDR2 is YFSETQ in the germline V gene. The CDR3 contains 15 residues. V was cut by 0 bases and J by 1 base, with 8 bases left in between. The CDR3 DNA follows: TGCGCCAGCAGCTTGGTCGGGAACAGCAATCAGCCCCAGCATTTT. Translated, it gives CASSLVGNSNQPQHF.

The chain uses TRBV28 and TRBJ1-5; possibly TRBD1 for D (6 bases). There are 14 residues in the CDR3. The V end lost 5 bases, the J end lost 6 bases, and 14 bases lay between the germline ends. The germline V gene encodes CDR1 MDHEN and CDR2 SYDVKM. CDR3 sequence: CASSIRGFSQPQHF. The CDR3 DNA reads TGTGCCAGCAGTATCAGGGGCTTCAGTCAGCCCCAGCATTTT.

The gene calls are TRBV4-2 and TRBJ1-1; D is unclear. The CDR3 runs 14 residues. V lost 0 bases to trimming and J lost 1 base, with 6 bases between them. The germline CDR1 and CDR2 sequences are LGHNA and YNFKEQ. Here the CDR3 DNA reads TGTGCCAGCAGCCAAGACCACAGGAACACTGAAGCTTTCTTT. It specifies CASSQDHRNTEAFF.

The chain uses TRBV6-5 and TRBJ1-5; TRBD1 aligns across 9 bases. Germline CDR1 reads MNHEY; CDR2 reads SVGAGI. There are 15 residues in the CDR3. V was clipped by 6 bases and J by 7 bases; unmatched bases: 10. DNA of the CDR3: TGTGCCAGCAGCGGACAGGGGCTAATGGAGCAGCCCCAGCATTTT. Residues: CASSGQGLMEQPQHF.

The chain links TRBV16 to TRBJ2-5, with 7 bases lining up with TRBD2. The junction had 11 bases not matched to a gene; V was cut back by 1 base and J by 12 bases. This CDR3 has 14 residues. Germline values: CDR1 KGHSY, CDR2 FQNENV. CDR3 amino acids: CASSQWESGAGKYF. DNA of the CDR3: TGTGCCAGCAGCCAATGGGAAAGCGGGGCCGGCAAGTACTTC.